Below are 7 T cell receptor beta chains sequenced from a single sample in a study of shared clonotypes between healthy human individuals. Generated by immunoSEQ multiplex PCR, the TCRdb table keeps only in-frame clones and is missing some. This sample yields hundreds of thousands of clones, of which just over 95% are seen a single time; less than 0.25% belongs to the top ten. CD8 cells regarded as naive lacked CD45RO, were positively chosen for CCR7, and omitted terminally differentiated effector memory CD45RA+ cells. The sequenced material came from naive CD8+ T cells sorted from blood. Receptors were obtained from a man aged 30 to 45 in good health.

The genes are TRBV30 and TRBJ2-7, with 12 bases fitting TRBD2. The CDR3 loop spans 14 amino acids. V lost 3 bases to trimming and J lost 6 bases; unmatched junction nucleotides: 6. Germline V gives CDR1 GTSNPN, CDR2 SVGIG (reference sequence). CDR3 in DNA: TGTGCCTGGAGACCTAGCGGGAGGGCTCTCGAGCAGTACTTC. As protein: CAWRPSGRALEQYF.

The chain couples TRBV7-6 to TRBJ2-7; 9 bases align to TRBD2. Trimming removed 1 base from V and 2 bases from J; junction bases left unmatched: 6. Germline-derived CDR1 and CDR2 are SGHVS and FNYEAQ. CDR3 length: 16 residues. The CDR3 protein is CASSLVAGVGTYEQYF. The CDR3 region has the DNA TGTGCCAGCAGCTTAGTAGCGGGAGTAGGGACCTACGAGCAGTACTTC. Full variable domain (outside the CDR3, taken from reference TRBV7-6 and TRBJ2-7): GAGVSQSPRYKVTKRGQDVALRCDPISGHVSLYWYRQALGQGPEFLTYFNYEAQQDKSGLPNDRFSAERPEGSISTLTIQRTEQRDSAMYRCASSLVAGVGTYEQYFGPGTRLTVT.

V is TRBV6-1 and J is TRBJ2-5; no clear D. The V end lost 7 bases, the J end lost 7 bases, and 16 bases lay between the germline ends. This CDR3 is 13 amino acids long. The germline CDR1 and CDR2 sequences are MNHNS and SASEGT. The DNA for the CDR3 is TGTGCCAGCATAAACAGAAGAGAATGGACCCAGTACTTC. It encodes CASINRREWTQYF.

V gene TRBV28 combines with J gene TRBJ2-3; 8 bases fit TRBD1. With V trimmed by 4 bases and J by 8 bases, 11 bases remained unmatched. Germline V gene data show CDR1 as MDHEN and CDR2 as SYDVKM. The CDR3 is 15 residues long. CDR3: CASSYRDRLRVTQYF. CDR3 DNA: TGTGCCAGCAGTTACCGGGACAGGCTACGGGTTACGCAGTATTTT.

The J gene is TRBJ2-7, the V gene TRBV19; a possible D gene is TRBD1 (6 bases). The V gene's germline CDR1 is LNHDA and CDR2 SQIVND (reference sequence). This CDR3 comprises 15 residues. V was pared by 6 bases and J by 3 bases, with 18 bases between. The CDR3 DNA reads TGTGCCAGTAGCCCAGAACCCCGGACAGTCTACGAGCAGTACTTC. It codes for CASSPEPRTVYEQYF.

The genes are TRBV6-4 and TRBJ2-5, with D hard to call. Between the trimmed V and J ends, which lost 5 bases and 4 bases, there was a span of 14 bases. Germline assignment: CDR1 MRHNA and CDR2 SNTAGT. The CDR3 contains 14 residues. CDR3 sequence: CASSSLPGGETQYF. The CDR3 nucleotides read TGTGCCAGCAGTTCTCTCCCGGGTGGAGAGACCCAGTACTTC.

The chain joins TRBV5-8 to TRBJ2-7, with 12 bases lining up with TRBD2. J was trimmed by 6 bases and V by 4 bases; bases with no gene match: 8. The V gene's germline CDR1 is SGHTS and CDR2 YDEGEE. The CDR3 has 15 amino acids. In DNA form, the CDR3 reads TGTGCCAGCAGCGCGCGACTAGCGGGAGTGGGCGAGCAGTACTTC. Translation: CASSARLAGVGEQYF. Full variable domain (rest looked up from reference TRBV5-8 and TRBJ2-7): EAGVTQSPTHLIKTRGQQATLRCSPISGHTSVYWYQQALGLGLQFLLWYDEGEERNRGNFPPRFSGRQFPNYSSELNVNALELEDSALYLCASSARLAGVGEQYFGPGTRLTVT.